These 10 T cell receptor beta chains share one sample of origin, sequenced in a study of T cells in Graves' hyperthyroidism and ophthalmopathy. Using RNA transcripts as the source, TCR beta CDR3 regions were amplified. HTBI primers were employed in a first-round RT-PCR of the TCR CDR3. TCRdb fed the multiplex PCR reads into MiXCR, producing one record per CDR3 protein. The sample consists of around 620,000 distinct CDR3 sequences, about 45% of them appearing once. Sequencing input: peripheral blood or thyroid tissue (not recorded which). The receptor set was obtained from an adult woman with Graves' disease, either hyperthyroidism or ophthalmopathy (not recorded which).

CDR3 loop: CASSLAWGETQYF. The CDR3 DNA follows: TGTGCCAGCAGCTTAGCATGGGGGGAGACCCAGTACTTC. This sequence joins TRBV7-6 and TRBJ2-5, with D possibly called TRBD1 or TRBD2 (5 bases each). Deletions cut 0 bases from V and 5 bases from J, with 7 bases between. Germline loops: CDR1 SGHVS, CDR2 FNYEAQ. This CDR3 contains 13 residues. Full variable domain (remainder filled in from reference TRBV7-6 and TRBJ2-5): GAGVSQSPRYKVTKRGQDVALRCDPISGHVSLYWYRQALGQGPEFLTYFNYEAQQDKSGLPNDRFSAERPEGSISTLTIQRTEQRDSAMYRCASSLAWGETQYFGPGTRLLVL.

This chain links TRBV7-9 with TRBJ2-7; D is tentatively TRBD1 or TRBD2 (5 bases each). V dropped 7 bases and J dropped 4 bases, with 23 bases sitting between them. The CDR3 extends over 16 amino acids. Per the germline V gene, CDR1 is SEHNR and CDR2 is FQNEAQ (reference sequence). CDR3 nucleotides: TGTGCCAGCAAGCGGCCCACAGGAGTTGAGGGATACGAGCAGTACTTC. Translation gives CASKRPTGVEGYEQYF.

J is TRBJ2-7 and V is TRBV20-1; D is tentatively TRBD1 or TRBD2 (5 bases each). Germline V lookup: CDR1 DFQATT, CDR2 SNEGSKA (reference sequence). The CDR3 covers 14 residues. Trimming cost V 6 bases and J 4 bases, with 19 bases left between them. In DNA, the CDR3 is TGCAGTGCCAGCAGCTTGCTGGGGGAGTACGAGCAGTACTTC. This sequence encodes CSASSLLGEYEQYF.

At least ten counts were recorded for this clonotype. The rearrangement links TRBV5-1 to TRBJ2-7; possibly TRBD1 for D (5 bases). Per the germline V gene, CDR1 is SGHRS and CDR2 is YFSETQ. Trimming removed 0 bases from V and 7 bases from J, with 17 bases in between. There are 15 residues in the CDR3. CDR3 in DNA: TGCGCCAGCAGCTTGGTTGTGGATAGCCAGGGAGAGCAGTACTTC. It specifies CASSLVVDSQGEQYF.

For this clonotype: It is unclear where the CDR3 begins or ends on the DNA, so no DNA is shown, and the CDR3 is as TCRdb lists it. V is TRBV7-9 and J is TRBJ1-2; TRBD1 reflects the table's D call only, with no check against the DNA. Including both end residues, the CDR3 is 20 amino acids long. Germline CDR1 reads SEHNR; CDR2 reads FQNEAQ (reference sequence). The CDR3 protein is CASSRRQGADEQYFGYGYTF.

The chain joins TRBV7-9 to TRBJ2-6, with unresolved D. The CDR3 is made up of 10 amino acids. Looked up from germline, CDR1 is SEHNR and CDR2 is FQNEAQ (reference sequence). The V end was cut by 5 bases, the J end by 13 bases, with 6 bases between. As DNA, the CDR3 is TGTGCCAGCAGCCTGGTTGTCCTGACTTTC. Its translation is CASSLVVLTF.

This clonotype was counted ten times or more. The chain joins TRBV12-3 or TRBV12-4 to TRBJ1-1; 7 bases fit TRBD1. This CDR3 spans 18 amino acids. V lost 1 base, J lost 1 base, and 12 bases stayed unmatched. The DNA for the CDR3 is TGTGCCAGCAGTTTAGGCGGAAGGGGGCTTTTAAGGAACACTGAAGCTTTCTTT. This encodes CASSLGGRGLLRNTEAFF.

V and J are TRBV10-3 and TRBJ2-5; D is possibly TRBD2 (6 bases). Germline V CDR1 and CDR2: ENHRY, SYGVKD. This CDR3 is 14 amino acids long. V lost 4 bases and J lost 1, with 10 bases in between. The CDR3 bases are TGTGCCATCAGTGCGGTGGGGGGCCAAGAGACCCAGTACTTC. As protein: CAISAVGGQETQYF.

The chain recombines TRBV5-5 with TRBJ1-2, with TRBD1 matching over 8 bases. J lost 7 bases, V lost 6 bases, and 8 bases had no gene match. Germline CDR1 is SGHKS and CDR2 is YYEKEE (reference sequence). This CDR3 spans 13 amino acids. The CDR3 protein is CASNLSGGGGYTF. DNA for the CDR3: TGTGCCAGCAACCTTTCAGGGGGCGGTGGCTACACCTTC.

The rearrangement links TRBV30 to TRBJ1-5; D remains unclear. The CDR3 sequence is 14 residues long. CDR1 and CDR2 (germline): GTSNPN, SVGIG (reference sequence). V lost 2 bases, J lost 4 bases, and 12 bases lay in between. DNA for the CDR3: TGTGCCTGGAGTCGCGGGTTTGGGAATCAGCCCCAGCATTTT. Translated, it gives CAWSRGFGNQPQHF.